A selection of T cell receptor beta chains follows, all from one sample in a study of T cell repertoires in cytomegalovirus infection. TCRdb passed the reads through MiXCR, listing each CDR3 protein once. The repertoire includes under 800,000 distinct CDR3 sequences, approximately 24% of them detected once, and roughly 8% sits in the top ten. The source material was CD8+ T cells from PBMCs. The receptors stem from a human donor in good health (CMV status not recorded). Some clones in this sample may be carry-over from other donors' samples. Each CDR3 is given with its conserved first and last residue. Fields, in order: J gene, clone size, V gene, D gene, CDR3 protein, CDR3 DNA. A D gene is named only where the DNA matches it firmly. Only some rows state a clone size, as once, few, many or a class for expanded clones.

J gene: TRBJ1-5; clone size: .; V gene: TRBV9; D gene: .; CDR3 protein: CASSVGQENQPQHF; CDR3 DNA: TGTGCCAGCAGCGTAGGGCAGGAAAATCAGCCCCAGCATTTT
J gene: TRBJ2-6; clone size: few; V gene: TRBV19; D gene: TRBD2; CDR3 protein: CASNYGRSSGANVLTF; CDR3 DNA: TGTGCCAGTAATTACGGGAGGTCCTCTGGGGCCAACGTCCTGACTTTC
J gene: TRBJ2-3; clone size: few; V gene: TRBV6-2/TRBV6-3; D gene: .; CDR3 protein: CASIYGNRVTDTQYF; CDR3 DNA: TGTGCCAGCATCTACGGGAACAGGGTAACAGATACGCAGTATTTT
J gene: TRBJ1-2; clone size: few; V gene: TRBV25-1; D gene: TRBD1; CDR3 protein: CASKDRGNYGYTF; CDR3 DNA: TGTGCCAGCAAGGACAGGGGTAACTATGGCTACACCTTC
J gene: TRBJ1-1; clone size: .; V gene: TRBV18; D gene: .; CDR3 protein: CASSPRQVTPLMNTEAFF; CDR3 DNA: TGTGCCAGCTCACCAAGACAGGTCACCCCACTTATGAACACTGAAGCTTTCTTT
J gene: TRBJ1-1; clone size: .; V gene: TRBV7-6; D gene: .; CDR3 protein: CASSFRGPGMDTEAFF; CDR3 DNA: TGTGCCAGCAGCTTTCGAGGGCCCGGTATGGACACTGAAGCTTTCTTT
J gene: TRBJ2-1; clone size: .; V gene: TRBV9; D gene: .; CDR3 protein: CASTYGGKQFF; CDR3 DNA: TGTGCCAGCACCTATGGCGGGAAGCAGTTCTTC
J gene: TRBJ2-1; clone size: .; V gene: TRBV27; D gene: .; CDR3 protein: CASSLRPQVTSSYNEQFF; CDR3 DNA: TGTGCCAGCAGTTTAAGGCCCCAGGTCACCAGCTCCTACAATGAGCAGTTCTTC
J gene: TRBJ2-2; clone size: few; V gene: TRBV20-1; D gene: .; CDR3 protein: CSALSGGTGELFF; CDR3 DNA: TGCAGTGCTCTATCCGGGGGAACCGGGGAGCTGTTTTTT
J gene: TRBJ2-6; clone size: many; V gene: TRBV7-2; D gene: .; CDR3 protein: CASSLLGPGANVLTF; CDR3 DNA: TGTGCCAGCAGCTTGTTGGGTCCTGGGGCCAACGTCCTGACTTTC
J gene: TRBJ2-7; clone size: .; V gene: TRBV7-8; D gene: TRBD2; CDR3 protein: CASSWTSEVPEQYF; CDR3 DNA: TGTGCCAGCAGCTGGACTAGCGAGGTGCCCGAGCAGTACTTC
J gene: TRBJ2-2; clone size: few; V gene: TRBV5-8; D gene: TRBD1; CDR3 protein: CATDRARHTGELFF; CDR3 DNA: TGTGCCACCGACAGGGCCCGACACACCGGGGAGCTGTTTTTT
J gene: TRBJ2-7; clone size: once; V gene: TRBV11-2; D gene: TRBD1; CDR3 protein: CASSWGTGGYEQYF; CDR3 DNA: TGTGCCAGCAGCTGGGGGACAGGGGGCTACGAGCAGTACTTC
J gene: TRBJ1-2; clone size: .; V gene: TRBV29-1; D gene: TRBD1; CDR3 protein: CSVHTGAPYGYTF; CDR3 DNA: TGCAGCGTTCATACAGGGGCTCCCTATGGCTACACCTTC
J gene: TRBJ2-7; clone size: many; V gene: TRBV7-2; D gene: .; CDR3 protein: CASSWDTYPSYEQYF; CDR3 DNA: TGTGCCAGCAGCTGGGACACCTACCCCTCCTACGAGCAGTACTTC
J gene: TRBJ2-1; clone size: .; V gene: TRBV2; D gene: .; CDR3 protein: CAVKVYNEQFF; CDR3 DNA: TGTGCCGTGAAAGTTTACAATGAGCAGTTCTTC
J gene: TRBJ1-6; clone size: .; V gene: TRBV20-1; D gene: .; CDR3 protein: CSARDIGGSSYNSPLHF; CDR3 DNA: TGCAGTGCTAGAGATATTGGCGGGAGCTCCTATAATTCACCCCTCCACTTT
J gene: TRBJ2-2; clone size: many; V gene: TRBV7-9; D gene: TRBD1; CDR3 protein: CASSTRDRGQDGELFF; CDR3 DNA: TGTGCCAGCAGCACGCGGGACAGGGGGCAAGACGGGGAGCTGTTTTTT
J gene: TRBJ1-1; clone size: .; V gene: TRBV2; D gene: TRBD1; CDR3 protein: CATGQGNADTEAFF; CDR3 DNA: TGTGCCACAGGACAGGGTAATGCGGACACTGAAGCTTTCTTT
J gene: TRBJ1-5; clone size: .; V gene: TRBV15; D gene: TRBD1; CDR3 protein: CATSRREGAAGNQPQHF; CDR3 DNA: TGTGCCACCAGCAGACGAGAGGGGGCTGCGGGCAATCAGCCCCAGCATTTT
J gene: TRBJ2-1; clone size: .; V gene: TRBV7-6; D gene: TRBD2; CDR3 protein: CASSPPAGAYNEQFF; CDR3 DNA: TGTGCCAGCAGCCCACCAGCGGGGGCTTACAATGAGCAGTTCTTC
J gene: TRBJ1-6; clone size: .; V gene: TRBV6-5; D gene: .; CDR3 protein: CASSYSTGSPLHF; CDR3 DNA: TGTGCCAGCAGTTACTCGACGGGTTCACCCCTCCACTTT
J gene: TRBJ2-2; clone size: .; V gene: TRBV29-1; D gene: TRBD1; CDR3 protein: CSVVETGSTGELFF; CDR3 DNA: TGCAGCGTTGTGGAGACAGGGTCCACCGGGGAGCTGTTTTTT
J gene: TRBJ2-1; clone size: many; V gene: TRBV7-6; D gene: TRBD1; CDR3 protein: CASSSTGGSNEQFF; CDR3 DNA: TGTGCCAGCAGCTCGACAGGGGGTTCAAATGAGCAGTTCTTC
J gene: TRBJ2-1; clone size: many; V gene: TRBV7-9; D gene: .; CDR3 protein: CASGSYNEQFF; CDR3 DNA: TGTGCCAGCGGGTCCTACAATGAGCAGTTCTTC
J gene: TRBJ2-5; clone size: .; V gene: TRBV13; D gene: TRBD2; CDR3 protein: CASTLSGGGHKETQYF; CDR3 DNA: TGTGCCAGCACCCTTAGTGGCGGGGGGCACAAAGAGACCCAGTACTTC
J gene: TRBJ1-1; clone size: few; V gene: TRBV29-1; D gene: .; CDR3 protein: CSVEFPREAFF; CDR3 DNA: TGCAGCGTTGAATTTCCGAGGGAAGCTTTCTTT
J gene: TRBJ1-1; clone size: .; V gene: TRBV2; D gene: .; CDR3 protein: CASSEASQHTEAFF; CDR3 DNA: TGTGCCAGCAGTGAAGCGAGTCAGCACACTGAAGCTTTCTTT
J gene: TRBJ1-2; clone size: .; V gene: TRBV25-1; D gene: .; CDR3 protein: CASKLDGYTF; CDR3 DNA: TGTGCCAGCAAGTTGGATGGCTACACCTTC
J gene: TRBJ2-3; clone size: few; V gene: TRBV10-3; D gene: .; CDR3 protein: CATQGPSTDTQYF; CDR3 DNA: TGTGCCACTCAGGGTCCGAGCACAGATACGCAGTATTTT
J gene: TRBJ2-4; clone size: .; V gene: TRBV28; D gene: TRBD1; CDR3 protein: CASSPRQGGVRAKNIQYF; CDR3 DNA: TGTGCCAGCAGTCCTCGACAGGGTGGGGTGAGAGCCAAAAACATTCAGTACTTC
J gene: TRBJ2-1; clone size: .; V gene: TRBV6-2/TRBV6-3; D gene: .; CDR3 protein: CASSYWAPSSYNEQFF; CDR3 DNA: TGTGCCAGCAGTTATTGGGCACCAAGCTCCTACAATGAGCAGTTCTTC
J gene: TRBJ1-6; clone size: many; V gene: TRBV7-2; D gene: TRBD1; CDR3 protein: CASSLLWTGGMRGNSPLHF; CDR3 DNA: TGTGCCAGCAGCTTGCTCTGGACAGGGGGCATGAGGGGAAATTCACCCCTCCACTTT
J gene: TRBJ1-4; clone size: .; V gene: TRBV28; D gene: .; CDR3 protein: CASRFATNEKLFF; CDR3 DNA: TGTGCCAGCAGGTTTGCAACTAATGAAAAACTGTTTTTT
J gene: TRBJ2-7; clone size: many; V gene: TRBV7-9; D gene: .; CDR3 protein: CASSSLTEGANEQYF; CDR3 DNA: TGTGCCAGCAGCTCCCTAACGGAGGGGGCAAACGAGCAGTACTTC
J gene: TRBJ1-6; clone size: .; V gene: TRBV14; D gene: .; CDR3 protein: CASSQANRLTYNSPLHF; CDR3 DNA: TGTGCCAGCAGCCAAGCTAACAGGCTAACGTATAATTCACCCCTCCACTTT
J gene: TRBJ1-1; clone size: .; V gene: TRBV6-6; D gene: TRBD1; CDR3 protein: CASSGQAYTEAFF; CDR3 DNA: TGTGCCAGCAGTGGACAGGCGTACACTGAAGCTTTCTTT
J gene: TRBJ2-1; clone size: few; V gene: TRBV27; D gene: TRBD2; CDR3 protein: CASKQGGGYNEQFF; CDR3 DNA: TGTGCCAGCAAGCAAGGCGGGGGATACAATGAGCAGTTCTTC
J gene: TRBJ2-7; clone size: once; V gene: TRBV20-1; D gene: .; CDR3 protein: CSARAYTGEPYEQYF; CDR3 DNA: TGCAGTGCTAGAGCCTATACGGGGGAGCCCTACGAGCAGTACTTC
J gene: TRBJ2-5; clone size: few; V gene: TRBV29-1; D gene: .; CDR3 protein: CSVDPILLYQETQYF; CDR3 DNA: TGCAGCGTTGACCCGATTTTATTGTACCAAGAGACCCAGTACTTC
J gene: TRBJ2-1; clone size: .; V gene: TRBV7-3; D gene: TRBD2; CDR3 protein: CASSLNGGGEGNEQFF; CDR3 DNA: TGTGCCAGCAGCTTAAATGGCGGGGGGGAAGGCAATGAGCAGTTCTTC